A single sample is the source of the 2 T cell receptor beta chains below, sequenced in a study of T cells in Graves' hyperthyroidism and ophthalmopathy. The source material, RNA transcripts, was used to amplify TCR beta CDR3 regions. TCR CDR3 underwent first-round RT-PCR with the HTBI primer set. TCRdb passed the multiplex PCR reads through MiXCR, listing each CDR3 protein once. The data hold about 610,000 distinct CDR3 sequences, with about a sixth observed a single time. The sequencing sample was made of blood. The source is a woman aged 35 to 49 with Graves' ophthalmopathy.

At least ten counts were recorded for this clonotype. The rearrangement uses TRBV28 and TRBJ2-7; possible D gene TRBD1, 5 bases. V dropped 6 bases and J dropped 6 bases, with 21 bases sitting between them. Germline-derived CDR1 and CDR2 are MDHEN and SYDVKM. This CDR3 has 15 amino acids. In nucleotides, the CDR3 is TGTGCCAGCAGCTTCCTTAAGGCAGGGCGTTCCGAGCAGTACTTC. Amino acids: CASSFLKAGRSEQYF.

The CDR3, as DNA: TGTGCCAGCAGCCTGGACGGGGGCGCAAATCAGCCCCAGCATTTT. This translates into CASSLDGGANQPQHF. This chain connects TRBV9 to TRBJ1-5; TRBD1 is a possible D gene (6 bases). CDR1 and CDR2 from the germline V gene are SGDLS and YYNGEE. V was clipped by 4 bases and J by 4 bases, with 15 bases between them. The CDR3 has 15 residues.